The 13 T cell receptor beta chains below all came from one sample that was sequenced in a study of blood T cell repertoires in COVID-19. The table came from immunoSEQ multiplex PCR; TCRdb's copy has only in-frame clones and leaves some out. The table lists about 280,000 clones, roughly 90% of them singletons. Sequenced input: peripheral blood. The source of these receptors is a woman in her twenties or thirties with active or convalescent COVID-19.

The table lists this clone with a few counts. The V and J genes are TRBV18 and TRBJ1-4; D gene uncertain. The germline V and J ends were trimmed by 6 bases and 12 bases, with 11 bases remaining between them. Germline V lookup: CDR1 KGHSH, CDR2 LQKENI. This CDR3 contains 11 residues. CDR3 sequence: CASSRTQELFF. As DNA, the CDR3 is TGTGCCAGCTCCCGCACGCAGGAACTGTTTTTT.

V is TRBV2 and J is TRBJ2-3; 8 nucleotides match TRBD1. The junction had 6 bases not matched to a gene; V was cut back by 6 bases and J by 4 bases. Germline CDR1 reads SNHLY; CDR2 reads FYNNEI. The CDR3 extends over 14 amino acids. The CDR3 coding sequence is TGTGCCAGCAGGAAGGACAGGGCGGCAGATACGCAGTATTTT. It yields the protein CASRKDRAADTQYF. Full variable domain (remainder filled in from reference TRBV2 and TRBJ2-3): EPEVTQTPSHQVTQMGQEVILRCVPISNHLYFYWYRQILGQKVEFLVSFYNNEISEKSEIFDDQFSVERPDGSNFTLKIRSTKLEDSAMYFCASRKDRAADTQYFGPGTRLTVL.

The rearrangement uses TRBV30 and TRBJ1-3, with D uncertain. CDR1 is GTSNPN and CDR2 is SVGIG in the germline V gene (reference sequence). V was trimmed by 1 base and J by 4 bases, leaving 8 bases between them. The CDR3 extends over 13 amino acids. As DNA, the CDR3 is TGTGCCTGGAGTGCCGGTATAGGAAACACCATATATTTT. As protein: CAWSAGIGNTIYF.

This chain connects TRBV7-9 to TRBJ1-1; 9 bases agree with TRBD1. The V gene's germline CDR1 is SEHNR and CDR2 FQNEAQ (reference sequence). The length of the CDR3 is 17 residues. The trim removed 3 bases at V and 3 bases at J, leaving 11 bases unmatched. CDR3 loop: CASSFSGTGRYYTEAFF. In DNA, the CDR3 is TGTGCCAGCAGCTTCTCCGGGACAGGGAGATACTACACTGAAGCTTTCTTT.

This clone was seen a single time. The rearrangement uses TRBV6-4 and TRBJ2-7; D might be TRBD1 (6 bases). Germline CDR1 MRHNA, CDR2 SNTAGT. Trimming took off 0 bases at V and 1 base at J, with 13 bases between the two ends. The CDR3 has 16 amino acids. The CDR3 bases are TGTGCCAGCAGTGACTCGAATGTTGGACAGTCCTACGAGCAGTACTTC. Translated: CASSDSNVGQSYEQYF.

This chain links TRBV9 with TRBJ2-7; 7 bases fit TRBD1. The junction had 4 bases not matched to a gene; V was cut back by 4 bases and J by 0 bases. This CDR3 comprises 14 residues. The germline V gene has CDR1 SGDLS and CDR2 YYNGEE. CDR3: CASSPTGNSYEQYF. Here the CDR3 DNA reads TGTGCCAGCAGCCCGACAGGGAACTCCTACGAGCAGTACTTC.

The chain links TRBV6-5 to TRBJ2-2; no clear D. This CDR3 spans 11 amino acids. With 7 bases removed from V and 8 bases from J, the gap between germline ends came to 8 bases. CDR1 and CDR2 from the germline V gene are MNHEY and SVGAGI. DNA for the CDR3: TGTGCCAGCAATTTCAATGGGGAGCTGTTTTTT. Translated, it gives CASNFNGELFF.

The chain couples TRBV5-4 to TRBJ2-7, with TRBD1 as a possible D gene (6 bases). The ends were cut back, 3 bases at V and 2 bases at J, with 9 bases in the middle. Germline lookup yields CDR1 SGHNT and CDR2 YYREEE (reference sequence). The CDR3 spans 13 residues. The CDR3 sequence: CASSYGQTYEQYF. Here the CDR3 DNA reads TGTGCCAGCAGCTACGGACAGACCTACGAGCAGTACTTC.

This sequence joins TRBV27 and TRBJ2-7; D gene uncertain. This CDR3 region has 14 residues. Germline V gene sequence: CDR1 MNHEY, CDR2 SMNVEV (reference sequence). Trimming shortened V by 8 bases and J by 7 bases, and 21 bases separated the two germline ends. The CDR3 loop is CASFPAARVEEQYF. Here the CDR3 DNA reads TGTGCCAGCTTCCCGGCGGCCCGGGTGGAGGAGCAGTACTTC.

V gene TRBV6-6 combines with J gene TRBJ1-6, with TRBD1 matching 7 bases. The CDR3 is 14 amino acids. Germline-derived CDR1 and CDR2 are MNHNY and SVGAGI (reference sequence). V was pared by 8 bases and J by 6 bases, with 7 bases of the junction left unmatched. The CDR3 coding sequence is TGTGCCAGCTGTGCCGGGACAGTTAATTCACCCCTCCACTTT. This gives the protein CASCAGTVNSPLHF.

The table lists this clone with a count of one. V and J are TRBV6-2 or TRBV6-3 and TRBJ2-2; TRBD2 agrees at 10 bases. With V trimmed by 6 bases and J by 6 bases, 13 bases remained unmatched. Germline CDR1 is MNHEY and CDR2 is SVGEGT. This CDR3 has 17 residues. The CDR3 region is CASSPRLAGVGSGELFF. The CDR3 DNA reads TGTGCCAGCAGCCCGCGGCTAGCGGGGGTAGGGTCCGGGGAGCTGTTTTTT.

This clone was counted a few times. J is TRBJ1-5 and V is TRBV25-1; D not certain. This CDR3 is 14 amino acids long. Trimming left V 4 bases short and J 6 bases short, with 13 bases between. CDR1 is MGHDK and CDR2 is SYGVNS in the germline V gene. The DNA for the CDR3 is TGTGCCAGCAGTGCGGCAGGACTGGGTCAGCCCCAGCATTTT. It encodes CASSAAGLGQPQHF.

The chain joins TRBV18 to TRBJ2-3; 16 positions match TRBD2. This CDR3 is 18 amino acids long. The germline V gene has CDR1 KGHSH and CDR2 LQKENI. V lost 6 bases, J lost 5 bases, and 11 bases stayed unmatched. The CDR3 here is CASSDGTSGGADIDTQYF. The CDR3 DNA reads TGTGCCAGCTCCGACGGGACTAGCGGGGGGGCCGATATAGATACGCAGTATTTT.